What follows are 14 T cell receptor beta chains derived from one specimen sequenced in a study of blood T cell repertoires in COVID-19. The assay was immunoSEQ multiplex PCR, and TCRdb's table has in-frame clones only and misses some. The sample records some 300,000 clones, about nine tenths being singletons. Source material: PBMCs or T cells enriched from blood (not recorded which). The receptors stem from a woman in her twenties or thirties who had recovered from COVID-19.

This chain uses TRBV5-1 with TRBJ2-5, with D perhaps matching TRBD2 (5 bases). Between the trimmed V and J ends, which lost 0 bases and 4 bases, there was a span of 10 bases. Looked up from germline, CDR1 is SGHRS and CDR2 is YFSETQ. The length of the CDR3 is 14 residues. In DNA, the CDR3 is TGCGCCAGCAGCTTGGTTTCGGGGAGAGAGACCCAGTACTTC. Translated: CASSLVSGRETQYF.

This chain connects TRBV19 to TRBJ1-5, with D possibly matching TRBD1 (5 bases). This CDR3 has 14 amino acids. CDR1 and CDR2 from the germline V gene are LNHDA and SQIVND (reference sequence). V was trimmed by 4 bases and J by 4 bases, leaving 11 bases between them. The CDR3 DNA is TGTGCCAGTAGTACATGGGGGGGGAATCAGCCCCAGCATTTT. This encodes CASSTWGGNQPQHF.

This chain joins TRBV10-3 and TRBJ2-5; 11 bases fit TRBD2. From germline, CDR1 is ENHRY and CDR2 SYGVKD. This CDR3 comprises 17 residues. Trimming took 0 bases from V and 5 from J; bases not matched to a gene: 8. The CDR3 DNA reads as TGTGCCATCAGTGAGTCAATGGGACTAGCGGTACGGGAGACCCAGTACTTC. This gives the protein CAISESMGLAVRETQYF.

The chain uses TRBV11-2 and TRBJ2-7; TRBD2 matches at 7 bases. CDR1 and CDR2 (germline): SGHAT, FQNNGV. The CDR3 is made up of 20 amino acids. With 0 bases clipped from V and 2 bases from J, the junction kept 19 bases outside the gene matches. In DNA form, the CDR3 reads TGTGCCAGCAGCTTAGAAGCGGTACTAGCGCCCTACTCACACCCCTACGAGCAGTACTTC. Translated, it gives CASSLEAVLAPYSHPYEQYF.

The chain links TRBV14 to TRBJ2-7, with D hard to call. The CDR3 sequence is 13 residues long. CDR1 and CDR2 (germline): SGHDN, FVKESK. Trimming took 5 bases from V and 6 from J, leaving 14 bases between them. The DNA for the CDR3 is TGTGCCAGCAGCGCTCACCAGCGAGGCGAGCAGTACTTC. It translates to CASSAHQRGEQYF.

The chain employs TRBV28 and TRBJ1-2; 7 positions agree with TRBD1. The CDR3 covers 12 residues. Germline V gives CDR1 MDHEN, CDR2 SYDVKM. V lost 8 bases to trimming and J lost 4 bases; unmatched junction nucleotides: 4. CDR3 sequence (DNA): TGTGCCAGCGAGGGACAGAGCTATGGCTACACCTTC. It codes for CASEGQSYGYTF.

The chain employs TRBV10-3 and TRBJ2-1, with 13 positions matching TRBD2. The CDR3 runs 16 residues. V was pared by 8 bases and J by 9 bases, with 13 bases of the junction left unmatched. The germline V gene has CDR1 ENHRY and CDR2 SYGVKD. This CDR3 is CAIRPGLAGQRGEQFF. The CDR3, as DNA: TGTGCCATCCGCCCGGGACTAGCGGGACAACGGGGTGAGCAGTTCTTC.

The rearrangement links TRBV5-1 to TRBJ2-1, with a possible D match to TRBD2 (6 bases). Trimming removed 4 bases at V and 8 bases at J, with 25 bases between. Germline V CDR1 and CDR2: SGHRS, YFSETQ. The CDR3 has 17 amino acids. The CDR3: CASSLVVADIGGDEQFF. CDR3 DNA sequence: TGCGCCAGCAGCCTGGTGGTAGCGGACATTGGCGGGGATGAGCAGTTCTTC.

The V call is TRBV4-1, the J call TRBJ2-5; D is undetermined. CDR3 length: 13 amino acids. The V end was cut by 1 base, the J end by 2 bases, with 5 bases between. CDR1 is MGHRA and CDR2 is YSYEKL in the germline V gene. The CDR3 is CASSQGPQETQYF. DNA for the CDR3: TGCGCCAGCAGCCAAGGTCCTCAAGAGACCCAGTACTTC.

The chain recombines TRBV18 with TRBJ1-1; D perhaps matches TRBD1 (5 bases). The CDR3 consists of 14 residues. Germline V lookup: CDR1 KGHSH, CDR2 LQKENI. The germline V and J ends were trimmed by 6 bases and 1 base, with 12 bases remaining between them. The DNA for the CDR3 is TGTGCCAGCTCGCGAGGACAAGAGAACACTGAAGCTTTCTTT. It encodes CASSRGQENTEAFF.

The chain links TRBV4-1 to TRBJ1-1; D possibly corresponds to TRBD1 (5 bases). CDR3 length: 16 amino acids. Trimming left V 3 bases short and J 1 base short, with 15 bases between. In germline, CDR1 is MGHRA, CDR2 YSYEKL. The CDR3 reads CASSHDRHGGNTEAFF. The DNA for the CDR3 is TGCGCCAGCAGCCACGACCGTCACGGGGGGAACACTGAAGCTTTCTTT.

This clone has only one observation. The chain couples TRBV7-2 to TRBJ2-7, with 14 bases aligning to TRBD2. Germline CDR1 is SGHTA and CDR2 is FQGNSA. The CDR3 has 15 residues. V dropped 5 bases and J dropped 4; count of bases not matched to a gene: 4. CDR3: CASSRGTSGRYEQYF. CDR3 DNA: TGTGCCAGCAGCCGGGGGACTAGCGGGAGATACGAGCAGTACTTC.

The chain carries TRBV4-2 and TRBJ2-1; TRBD2 matches at 7 bases. V lost 1 base, J lost 12 bases, and 9 bases stayed unmatched. The germline V gene has CDR1 LGHNA and CDR2 YNFKEQ. The CDR3 extends over 14 amino acids. CDR3 region: CASSQALAGGVQFF. For the CDR3, the DNA is TGTGCCAGCAGCCAAGCTTTAGCGGGTGGTGTGCAGTTCTTC.

The rearrangement links TRBV3-1 (or the pseudogene TRBV3-2) to TRBJ1-2, with D possibly being TRBD1 (6 bases). Germline V gene data show CDR1 as LGHDT and CDR2 as YNNKEL (reference sequence). The CDR3 is 15 amino acids. V lost 8 bases and J 1 base, leaving 17 bases between the germline ends. The CDR3 region has the DNA TGTGCCAGCCGCCCAGGGGCCGGGCTTAACTATGGCTACACCTTC. It codes for CASRPGAGLNYGYTF.